The 21 T cell receptor beta chains below were found in one sample sequenced in a study of blood T cell repertoires in COVID-19. Sequenced by immunoSEQ multiplex PCR; TCRdb stores in-frame clones only, minus some. The top ten clones hold about 1.3% of a sample with hundreds of thousands of clones, 80% to 90% of them seen once. Sequencing input: peripheral blood. The receptors stem from a man older than 75 with acute or convalescent COVID-19.

The V gene is TRBV18, the J gene TRBJ1-4; TRBD1 might be the D (5 bases). V lost 4 bases and J lost 5, with 17 bases in between. The CDR3 runs 16 residues. The germline gives CDR1 KGHSH, CDR2 LQKENI. For the CDR3, the DNA is TGTGCCAGCTCACAATCGCCCTTGACAGCGAATGAAAAACTGTTTTTT. This codes for CASSQSPLTANEKLFF.

The chain recombines TRBV20-1 with TRBJ2-1, with a possible D match to TRBD1 (6 bases). The CDR3 totals 11 residues. Trimming took 4 bases from V and 7 from J, leaving 8 bases between them. Germline V gives CDR1 DFQATT, CDR2 SNEGSKA (reference sequence). The CDR3, as DNA: TGCAGTGCTAAACAGGGTAATGAGCAGTTCTTC. Translating it yields CSAKQGNEQFF.

This sequence joins TRBV19 and TRBJ1-6; 9 nucleotides agree with TRBD1. Germline-derived CDR1 and CDR2 are LNHDA and SQIVND (reference sequence). The V segment lost 8 bases and the J segment 0 bases; nucleotides outside the gene matches: 5. The CDR3 is made up of 16 amino acids. CDR3 protein: CASSGQGSSYNSPLHF. The CDR3 DNA reads TGTGCCAGTTCCGGACAGGGGAGCTCCTATAATTCACCCCTCCACTTT.

The V call is TRBV9, the J call TRBJ2-2; TRBD2 matches at 9 bases. CDR3 length: 18 residues. Per the germline V gene, CDR1 is SGDLS and CDR2 is YYNGEE. The V and J ends lost 4 bases and 0 bases, in that order; junction bases with no gene match: 10. This chain's CDR3 is CASSSPGLAFSNTGELFF. CDR3 in DNA: TGTGCCAGCAGCTCCCCCGGACTAGCGTTTTCGAACACCGGGGAGCTGTTTTTT.

CDR3 DNA sequence: TGCGCCAGCAAAAGTCTAGCGGGGGGTCCCTACGAGCAGTACTTC. This translates into CASKSLAGGPYEQYF. The chain combines TRBV5-1 with TRBJ2-7; 11 bases line up with TRBD2. The CDR3 is 15 residues long. V lost 6 bases and J lost 2; bases outside the gene matches: 7. Germline values: CDR1 SGHRS, CDR2 YFSETQ.

The chain uses TRBV5-1 and TRBJ2-2; possibly TRBD2 for D (5 bases). The V end lost 6 bases, the J end lost 1 base, and 13 bases lay between the germline ends. This CDR3 has 15 residues. CDR1 SGHRS and CDR2 YFSETQ come from the germline V gene. CDR3 protein: CASKPGSENTGELFF. The CDR3 DNA reads TGCGCCAGCAAACCGGGATCCGAGAACACCGGGGAGCTGTTTTTT.

The chain uses TRBV19 and TRBJ1-5, with 12 bases lining up with TRBD1. The CDR3 has 16 amino acids. V gave up 5 bases and J gave up 7 bases; unmatched junction bases: 9. Germline-derived CDR1 and CDR2 are LNHDA and SQIVND (reference sequence). The CDR3 DNA follows: TGTGCCAGTAGTCCCCGGGACAGGGGGCTTGGACAGCCCCAGCATTTT. It translates to CASSPRDRGLGQPQHF.

This clone was counted once. This sequence joins TRBV7-9 and TRBJ2-7; 7 bases match TRBD1. The V gene end was trimmed by 3 bases and the J gene end by 4 bases; junction bases not matched to a gene: 6. The germline V gene encodes CDR1 SEHNR and CDR2 FQNEAQ (reference sequence). This CDR3 is built from 14 residues. The CDR3 sequence: CASSFGRDSYEQYF. The CDR3 region has the DNA TGTGCCAGCAGCTTTGGCCGGGACAGTTACGAGCAGTACTTC.

This sequence joins TRBV27 and TRBJ1-6; D is uncertain. The CDR3 is 14 residues long. The V end lost 7 bases, the J end lost 0 bases, and 7 bases lay between the germline ends. The germline V gene has CDR1 MNHEY and CDR2 SMNVEV (reference sequence). This CDR3 reads CASTSSSYNSPLHF. Here the CDR3 DNA reads TGTGCCAGCACCTCGAGCTCCTATAATTCACCCCTCCACTTT.

V gene TRBV27 combines with J gene TRBJ1-4; a possible D gene is TRBD1 (6 bases). Germline V gives CDR1 MNHEY, CDR2 SMNVEV (reference sequence). The CDR3 consists of 17 residues. The V end was cut by 2 bases, the J end by 8 bases, with 21 bases between. CDR3 coding DNA: TGTGCCAGCAGTTTAGCGGGGGCCGGAGGGTGGGAAGAAAAACTGTTTTTT. Translating it yields CASSLAGAGGWEEKLFF.

This clone was recorded only once. The chain combines TRBV2 with TRBJ1-2; TRBD1 agrees at 7 bases. V dropped 6 bases and J dropped 3; count of bases not matched to a gene: 10. The CDR3 extends over 15 amino acids. The germline V gene has CDR1 SNHLY and CDR2 FYNNEI. CDR3 protein: CASSAGTEPYYGYTF. CDR3 DNA sequence: TGTGCCAGCAGCGCGGGGACAGAGCCCTACTATGGCTACACCTTC.

The chain employs TRBV4-2 and TRBJ1-1, with TRBD1 identical over 7 bases. Germline V gene lookup returns CDR1 LGHNA and CDR2 YNFKEQ. Trimming cost V 4 bases and J 6 bases; bases outside gene matches: 8. This CDR3 comprises 14 residues. The CDR3 spells CASSRIGTVPEAFF. The CDR3 region has the DNA TGTGCCAGCAGCCGAATAGGGACAGTCCCTGAAGCTTTCTTT.

The V call is TRBV29-1, the J call TRBJ1-2; 8 nucleotides align to TRBD1. The CDR3 loop spans 14 amino acids. The V and J ends lost 5 bases and 7 bases, in that order; junction bases with no gene match: 12. CDR1 SQVTM and CDR2 ANQGSEA come from the germline V gene. CDR3 nucleotide sequence: TGCAGCGTTTGGGACAGGAGCCGACGAGCTGGCTACACCTTC. It specifies CSVWDRSRRAGYTF.

As to this clone: The same CDR3 can be traced to other DNA sequences in this sample. The chain uses TRBV4-3 and TRBJ2-7, with D perhaps TRBD1 (5 bases). There are 14 residues in the CDR3. CDR1 and CDR2 from the germline V gene are LGHNA and YSLEER. Trimming left V 5 bases short and J 2 bases short, with 13 bases between. The CDR3 DNA follows: TGCGCCAGCAGCTTTTCAGGGTCTGCCTACGAGCAGTACTTC. This encodes CASSFSGSAYEQYF.

The V call is TRBV7-2, the J call TRBJ2-1; TRBD2 is a possible D gene (6 bases). This CDR3 contains 16 residues. Deletions cut 1 base from V and 8 bases from J, with 18 bases between. The germline V gene has CDR1 SGHTA and CDR2 FQGNSA. CDR3 residues: CASSLGAAGSADEQFF. CDR3 in DNA: TGTGCCAGCAGCTTAGGAGCAGCGGGCTCGGCCGATGAGCAGTTCTTC.

The chain couples TRBV7-2 to TRBJ2-5; possible D gene TRBD2, 5 bases. V gave up 0 bases and J gave up 5 bases, with 10 bases separating them. CDR1 SGHTA and CDR2 FQGNSA come from the germline V gene. This CDR3 spans 14 amino acids. The CDR3 loop reads CASSLAGVGETQYF. The CDR3, as DNA: TGTGCCAGCAGCTTAGCGGGAGTAGGGGAGACCCAGTACTTC.

The V call is TRBV12-3 or TRBV12-4, the J call TRBJ2-7; TRBD2 might be the D (6 bases). The length of the CDR3 is 13 residues. The V end lost 6 bases, the J end lost 1 base, and 10 bases lay between the germline ends. Here the CDR3 reads CASRAGTSYEQYF. CDR3 bases: TGTGCCAGCAGGGCGGGGACGTCCTACGAGCAGTACTTC.

The J gene is TRBJ2-3, the V gene TRBV6-6; TRBD2 aligns across 13 bases. The CDR3 runs to 18 residues. Germline assignment: CDR1 MNHNY and CDR2 SVGAGI (reference sequence). V dropped 6 bases and J dropped 3; count of bases not matched to a gene: 12. The CDR3 is CASRRQPWTSGSTDTQYF. The CDR3 DNA follows: TGTGCCAGCAGACGACAACCTTGGACTAGCGGGAGTACAGATACGCAGTATTTT.

The chain combines TRBV28 with TRBJ2-3, with 7 bases that match TRBD2. With V trimmed by 6 bases and J by 3 bases, 9 bases remained unmatched. Looked up from germline, CDR1 is MDHEN and CDR2 is SYDVKM. There are 15 residues in the CDR3. The DNA of the CDR3 is TGTGCCAGCAGCCCGGGACTACCCAGTACAGATACGCAGTATTTT. It is translated as CASSPGLPSTDTQYF.

The chain joins TRBV3-1 (or the pseudogene TRBV3-2) to TRBJ2-1, with D possibly TRBD2 on 7 matching bases. V shed 1 base and J shed 10 bases, with 14 bases lying between them. Per the germline V gene, CDR1 is LGHDT and CDR2 is YNNKEL (reference sequence). CDR3 length: 14 amino acids. CDR3 loop: CASSQGDRGGEQFF. The CDR3 DNA reads TGTGCCAGCAGCCAAGGAGATCGCGGGGGCGAGCAGTTCTTC.

The chain joins TRBV3-1 (or the pseudogene TRBV3-2) to TRBJ2-1; 7 bases fit TRBD2. Germline V gene data show CDR1 as LGHDT and CDR2 as YNNKEL (reference sequence). The V segment lost 3 bases and the J segment 9 bases; nucleotides outside the gene matches: 14. This CDR3 contains 16 residues. CDR3 sequence: CASSQGSLGREGEQFF. CDR3 in DNA: TGTGCCAGCAGCCAGGGGTCACTGGGCAGGGAGGGTGAGCAGTTCTTC.